This TCR beta chain was profiled in a study of shared T cell receptors in the human thymus. Clones were read by immunoSEQ multiplex PCR, and TCRdb kept only the in-frame ones, dropping some. Among tens of thousands of clones listed, 90% to 95% were seen once. The sequence was obtained from a human donor. Sequenced material: thymocytes.

Here the CDR3 reads CASSFTRGRGNTGELFF. The CDR3 bases are TGTGCCAGCAGCTTTACTAGGGGTAGGGGGAACACCGGGGAGCTGTTTTTT. The rearrangement links TRBV11-3 to TRBJ2-2; D might be TRBD1 or TRBD2, each matching 5 bases. V lost 3 bases to trimming and J lost 1 base, with 15 bases between them. Per germline, CDR1 SGHNT and CDR2 YENEEA. This CDR3 has 17 amino acids.